The rows below give T cell receptor beta chains drawn from one sample of a study of T cells after yellow fever vaccination. TCRdb re-derived calls from the 5' RACE reads in MiXCR, one entry per CDR3 protein. Here the sample spans under 100,000 distinct CDR3 sequences, roughly 6% being singletons. The specimen comprised CD8+ T cells sorted from PBMCs, sampled 10 days after the yellow fever booster vaccination. These receptors all stem from a man aged 18 to 35 who received the YFV17D yellow fever vaccine. Both conserved end residues are part of each CDR3. Fields, in order: J gene, clone size, V gene, D gene, CDR3 protein, CDR3 DNA. A D gene is named only where the DNA matches it firmly. Clone size is not always given. Where it is, it says once, few, many or a class for expanded clones.

J gene: TRBJ1-6; clone size: few; V gene: TRBV4-2; D gene: TRBD1; CDR3 protein: CASSQGQGWSNSPLHF; CDR3 DNA: TGTGCCAGCAGCCAAGGACAGGGATGGAGTAATTCACCCCTCCACTTT
J gene: TRBJ2-1; clone size: .; V gene: TRBV2; D gene: .; CDR3 protein: CASRRSGRGQNEQFF; CDR3 DNA: TGTGCCAGCAGACGCTCCGGCAGGGGCCAAAATGAGCAGTTCTTC
J gene: TRBJ2-6; clone size: many; V gene: TRBV7-8; D gene: .; CDR3 protein: CASSASDISGANVLTF; CDR3 DNA: TGTGCCAGCAGCGCCTCCGACATCTCTGGGGCCAACGTCCTGACTTTC
J gene: TRBJ1-3; clone size: .; V gene: TRBV6-5; D gene: .; CDR3 protein: CASSYSTAAGNTIYF; CDR3 DNA: TGTGCCAGCAGTTACTCGACGGCAGCTGGAAACACCATATATTTT
J gene: TRBJ2-1; clone size: .; V gene: TRBV7-3; D gene: .; CDR3 protein: CASSGPGRREQFF; CDR3 DNA: TGTGCCAGCAGCGGACCGGGGAGGAGAGAGCAGTTCTTC
J gene: TRBJ1-1; clone size: .; V gene: TRBV7-8; D gene: .; CDR3 protein: CASSLALVTLGAFF; CDR3 DNA: TGTGCCAGCAGCTTGGCTCTTGTGACTCTGGGAGCTTTCTTT
J gene: TRBJ2-4; clone size: once; V gene: TRBV20-1; D gene: .; CDR3 protein: CSARAPAPIAKNIQYF; CDR3 DNA: TGCAGTGCTAGAGCCCCGGCCCCGATAGCCAAAAACATTCAGTACTTC
J gene: TRBJ2-3; clone size: few; V gene: TRBV19; D gene: TRBD2; CDR3 protein: CATWEPGLAQYF; CDR3 DNA: TGTGCCACCTGGGAACCGGGACTAGCACAGTATTTT
J gene: TRBJ2-7; clone size: .; V gene: TRBV20-1; D gene: .; CDR3 protein: CSAWTGGDEQYF; CDR3 DNA: TGCAGTGCTTGGACTGGGGGCGACGAGCAGTACTTC
J gene: TRBJ1-5; clone size: few; V gene: TRBV19; D gene: .; CDR3 protein: CASSSENVSNQPQHF; CDR3 DNA: TGTGCCAGTAGTTCAGAAAACGTGAGCAATCAGCCCCAGCATTTT
J gene: TRBJ1-1; clone size: many; V gene: TRBV29-1; D gene: .; CDR3 protein: CSAEGGMNTEAFF; CDR3 DNA: TGCAGCGCAGAAGGGGGTATGAACACTGAAGCTTTCTTT
J gene: TRBJ2-7; clone size: .; V gene: TRBV7-2; D gene: TRBD2; CDR3 protein: CASTDSGGWYEQYF; CDR3 DNA: TGTGCCAGCACGGATAGCGGGGGGTGGTACGAGCAGTACTTC
J gene: TRBJ2-3; clone size: few; V gene: TRBV15; D gene: TRBD1; CDR3 protein: CATSTTGTGTFTDTQYF; CDR3 DNA: TGTGCCACCAGCACCACCGGGACAGGGACTTTCACAGATACGCAGTATTTT
J gene: TRBJ2-1; clone size: many; V gene: TRBV6-1; D gene: .; CDR3 protein: CASSEMAGNEQFF; CDR3 DNA: TGTGCCAGCAGTGAAATGGCGGGGAACGAGCAGTTCTTC
J gene: TRBJ1-5; clone size: many; V gene: TRBV6-2/TRBV6-3; D gene: TRBD1; CDR3 protein: CASTLQGAFNQPQHF; CDR3 DNA: TGTGCCAGCACCCTTCAGGGGGCCTTCAATCAGCCCCAGCATTTT
J gene: TRBJ1-5; clone size: many; V gene: TRBV12-3/TRBV12-4; D gene: TRBD1; CDR3 protein: CASSVQGAHQPQHF; CDR3 DNA: TGTGCCAGCAGTGTACAGGGGGCTCATCAGCCCCAGCATTTT